This TCR beta chain was identified in a study of T cells in localized non-small cell lung cancer. Comments on this clone: The antigen is not known.

General study points: Uninvolved adjacent lung showed higher T cell clonality than tumor.

TCRdb keeps only in-frame clones here, not all; method: immunoSEQ multiplex PCR. The sample consists of 70,000 to 95,000 clones, roughly 88% of them appearing once. The V segment lost 5 bases and the J segment 7 bases; nucleotides outside the gene matches: 8. This CDR3 spans 13 amino acids. The V gene's germline CDR1 is WNHNN and CDR2 SYGVQD (reference sequence). This chain links TRBV10-1 with TRBJ2-7; TRBD1 matches at 7 bases. This specimen consisted of PBMCs, obtained before any cancer treatment. The TCR comes from a woman aged 35-75 years with stage II squamous cell lung carcinoma. As DNA, the CDR3 is TGCGCCAGCAGTCCAGACAGGGTAGGAGAGCAGTACTTC. Amino acids: CASSPDRVGEQYF.